One and the same sample provided the 12 T cell receptor beta chains below, sequenced in a study of blood T cell repertoires in COVID-19. This table comes from immunoSEQ multiplex PCR, and its TCRdb copy is limited to in-frame clones, with some not included. The sample records hundreds of thousands of clones, approximately 90% being singletons. Sequencing was done on a sample of PBMCs or T cells enriched from blood (not recorded which). These TCRs come from a woman between 18 and 29 years old who had recovered from COVID-19.

V is TRBV6-5 and J is TRBJ1-1; 11 bases match TRBD1. After removal of 5 bases from V and 5 bases from J, the junction contained 7 bases not matched to a gene. The CDR3 runs to 15 residues. The V gene's germline CDR1 is MNHEY and CDR2 SVGAGI. The CDR3 bases are TGTGCCAGCAGTCCTTCGGACAGGGGGCGAACTGAAGCTTTCTTT. This gives the protein CASSPSDRGRTEAFF.

This chain uses TRBV7-9 with TRBJ1-4; 9 bases map to TRBD1. This CDR3 has 15 amino acids. V shed 4 bases and J 8 bases; nucleotides not matched to a gene: 8. CDR1 SEHNR and CDR2 FQNEAQ come from the germline V gene (reference sequence). In DNA, the CDR3 is TGTGCCAGCAGCTGGGGGGACAGGGAGGAAGAAAAACTGTTTTTT. Amino acid sequence: CASSWGDREEEKLFF.

The chain uses TRBV6-5 and TRBJ2-1; possible D gene TRBD2, 5 bases. The CDR3 totals 13 residues. The germline V gene encodes CDR1 MNHEY and CDR2 SVGAGI. V lost 5 bases and J 4 bases, leaving 9 bases between the germline ends. Written as DNA, the CDR3 is TGTGCCAGCAGTAACCGGGATTACAATGAGCAGTTCTTC. This codes for CASSNRDYNEQFF.

The CDR3 DNA follows: TGTGCCAGCAGCCAAGATGGGGGGGCTAGGTGGACTGAAGCTTTCTTT. Its protein is CASSQDGGARWTEAFF. The genes are TRBV14 and TRBJ1-1; D might be TRBD1 (6 bases). Per the germline V gene, CDR1 is SGHDN and CDR2 is FVKESK. The CDR3 sequence is 16 residues long. Trimming left V 0 bases short and J 5 bases short, with 16 bases between.

This clone was counted a single time. CDR3 nucleotide sequence: TGTGCCAGCAGTTTATGGTCCCGGACAGGGGGTTTAGAGACCCAGTACTTC. Translating it yields CASSLWSRTGGLETQYF. This chain connects TRBV27 to TRBJ2-5; 10 nucleotides agree with TRBD1. In germline, CDR1 is MNHEY, CDR2 SMNVEV (reference sequence). The CDR3 has 17 amino acids. J lost 4 bases, V lost 1 base, and 9 bases had no gene match.

This chain joins TRBV24-1 and TRBJ2-3; no firm D call. V lost 3 bases to trimming and J lost 1 base, with 4 bases between them. CDR3 size: 13 residues. Germline V gives CDR1 KGHDR, CDR2 SFDVKD. In DNA, the CDR3 is TGTGCCACCAGTGATCTCGGCACAGATACGCAGTATTTT. It codes for CATSDLGTDTQYF.

The rearrangement uses TRBV27 and TRBJ1-2; D is possibly TRBD1 (5 bases). V lost 2 bases and J lost 4, with 11 bases in between. The CDR3 has 14 residues. Germline V gives CDR1 MNHEY, CDR2 SMNVEV (reference sequence). CDR3 DNA: TGTGCCAGCAGTTTAACGCAGGGCTTCTATGGCTACACCTTC. It specifies CASSLTQGFYGYTF.

This chain connects TRBV4-2 to TRBJ2-2; D may be TRBD2 (6 bases). This CDR3 comprises 17 residues. Germline CDR1 LGHNA, CDR2 YNFKEQ. V dropped 0 bases and J dropped 3 bases, with 14 bases sitting between them. CDR3: CASSQDVTGEDTGELFF. CDR3 nucleotides: TGTGCCAGCAGCCAAGATGTGACGGGGGAAGACACCGGGGAGCTGTTTTTT.

The CDR3 nucleotides read TGTGCCAGCAGTGCTCTACAGGGGGGGACTGAAGCTTTCTTT. It is translated as CASSALQGGTEAFF. The chain has TRBV6-1 and TRBJ1-1, with 8 bases identical to TRBD1. V dropped 4 bases and J dropped 5; count of bases not matched to a gene: 6. Per the germline V gene, CDR1 is MNHNS and CDR2 is SASEGT. The CDR3 contains 14 residues.

The rearrangement joins TRBV19 to TRBJ2-1; unclear D gene. CDR1 is LNHDA and CDR2 is SQIVND in the germline V gene (reference sequence). Trimming removed 4 bases at V and 6 bases at J, with 7 bases between. CDR3 length: 12 amino acids. This CDR3 reads CASSTVVNEQFF. Written as DNA, the CDR3 is TGTGCCAGTAGTACGGTAGTCAATGAGCAGTTCTTC. The variable domain in full, with the rest retrieved from reference TRBV19 and TRBJ2-1, is DGGITQSPKYLFRKEGQNVTLSCEQNLNHDAMYWYRQDPGQGLRLIYYSQIVNDFQKGDIAEGYSVSREKKESFPLTVTSAQKNPTAFYLCASSTVVNEQFFGPGTRLTVL.

The rearrangement links TRBV27 to TRBJ2-1, with 11 nucleotides matching TRBD2. V lost 3 bases, J lost 14 bases, and 6 bases stayed unmatched. Germline V gene data show CDR1 as MNHEY and CDR2 as SMNVEV (reference sequence). The CDR3 length is 13 residues. Here the CDR3 reads CASSFLAGGGEFF. CDR3 bases: TGTGCCAGCAGTTTTCTAGCGGGAGGAGGGGAGTTCTTC.

CDR3 bases: TGTGCCAGCAGCCGAGAGCACCCCGGGACAGGGAACAATGAGCAGTTCTTC. It specifies CASSREHPGTGNNEQFF. The chain uses TRBV6-6 and TRBJ2-1; TRBD1 aligns across 9 bases. This CDR3 contains 17 residues. V lost 6 bases, J lost 5 bases, and 14 bases stayed unmatched. Germline V lookup: CDR1 MNHNY, CDR2 SVGAGI (reference sequence).